This T cell receptor beta chain was sequenced in a study of beta chain features in type 1 diabetes. Points from the study as a whole: The study found moderately but significantly shorter TCRB CDR3s in all four CD4+ subsets of Type 1 diabetes patients.

The CDR3 length is 14 residues. The junction had 1 base not matched to a gene; V was cut back by 1 base and J by 2 bases. Germline values: CDR1 SGHTA, CDR2 FQGTGA. A note on this clone: Antigen specificity is unknown.

As every portion of the isolated RNA was reverse transcribed, the sequencing read expressed TCRB transcripts. The table came from immunoSEQ multiplex PCR; TCRdb's copy has only in-frame clones and leaves some out. Of about 160,000 clones listed, roughly 7.1% are singletons. The sequencing sample was made of central memory CD4+ T cells from blood. This sequence originates from a woman aged 40 to 50 with type 1 diabetes. The V gene is TRBV7-3, the J gene TRBJ1-1; 7 nucleotides align to TRBD1. CDR3 residues: CASSLRQGNTEAFF. The CDR3 nucleotides are TGTGCCAGCAGCTTAAGACAGGGCAACACTGAAGCTTTCTTT. The full variable domain, in which reference TRBV7-3 and TRBJ1-1 provide the parts outside the CDR3, is GAGVSQTPSNKVTEKGKYVELRCDPISGHTALYWYRQSLGQGPEFLIYFQGTGAADDSGLPNDRFFAVRPEGSVSTLKIQRTERGDSAVYLCASSLRQGNTEAFFGQGTRLTVV.